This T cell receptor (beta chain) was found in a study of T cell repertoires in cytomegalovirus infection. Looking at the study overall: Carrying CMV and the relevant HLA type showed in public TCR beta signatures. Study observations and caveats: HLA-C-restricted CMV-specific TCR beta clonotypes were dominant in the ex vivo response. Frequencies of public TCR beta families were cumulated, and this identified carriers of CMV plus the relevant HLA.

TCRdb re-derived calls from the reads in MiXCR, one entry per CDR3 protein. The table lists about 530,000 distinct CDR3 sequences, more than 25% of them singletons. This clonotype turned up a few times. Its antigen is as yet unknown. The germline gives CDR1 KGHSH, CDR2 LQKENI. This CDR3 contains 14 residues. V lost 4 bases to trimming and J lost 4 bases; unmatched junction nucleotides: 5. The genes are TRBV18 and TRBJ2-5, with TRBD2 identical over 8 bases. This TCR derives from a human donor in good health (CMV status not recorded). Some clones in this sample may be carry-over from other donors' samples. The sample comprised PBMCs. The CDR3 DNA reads TGTGCCAGCTCACAGCGGGAGTGGGGAGAGACCCAGTACTTC. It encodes CASSQREWGETQYF.